This T cell receptor beta chain came from a study of early T cells in non-severe SARS-CoV-2 infection. For the study at large: Chains stayed unpaired after sequencing of bulk RNA from unsorted whole blood.

Attachment of unique molecular identifiers was made to individual cDNA molecules. TCRdb independently ran MiXCR on the 5' RACE reads; one entry per CDR3 protein. This table holds 45,000 to 60,000 distinct CDR3 sequences, 6.5% to 8.5% found once. Study-wide results and caveats: Private and CD4 specificities were missed by VDJdb matching, which favored anti-spike CD8 responses.

The ends lost 5 bases at V and 7 bases at J; junction bases unmatched: 7. The germline V gene encodes CDR1 DFQATT and CDR2 SNEGSKA (reference sequence). The length of the CDR3 is 13 residues. This clonotype has more than one count but fewer than ten. Its specificity is unknown. The material sequenced was whole blood. This receptor was taken from an adult who was a healthcare worker with PCR-confirmed SARS-CoV-2 infection or an uninfected control (not recorded which). This chain connects TRBV20-1 to TRBJ2-7; 11 bases are a match to TRBD2. CDR3 loop: CSAGLAGRYEQYF. CDR3 coding DNA: TGCAGTGCTGGACTAGCGGGCCGCTATGAGCAGTACTTC.